This is a list of T cell receptor beta chains from one sample in a study of blood T cell repertoires in COVID-19. Here immunoSEQ multiplex PCR was the method, and the copy in TCRdb shows in-frame clones only, minus some. The data contain some 250,000 clones, roughly 79% of them singletons. Sequenced material: peripheral blood. Receptors were obtained from a woman in her sixties or seventies with active or convalescent COVID-19. Each CDR3 is given with its conserved first and last residue. The order of the fields is CDR3 length, clone size, V gene, D gene, J gene, CDR3 DNA, CDR3 protein. D genes are given only for firm matches. Size is omitted from some rows. Given values are once, few, many or a class for expanded clones.

15	NA	TRBV5-4	TRBD1	TRBJ2-7	TGTGCCAGCAGCAGGGACAGGGCGAGCTCCTACGAGCAGTACTTC	CASSRDRASSYEQYF
13	NA	TRBV7-2	NA	TRBJ1-1	TGTGCCAGCAGCTTATCACCCCAGTGGGAAGCTTTCTTT	CASSLSPQWEAFF
17	NA	TRBV12-5	NA	TRBJ2-2	TGTGCTAGTGGTTTGGTACTAAACAGGGCGAACACCGGGGAGCTGTTTTTT	CASGLVLNRANTGELFF
16	NA	TRBV9	NA	TRBJ2-1	TGTGCCAGCAGCGTAAGGGGTACGGGCTCCTACAATGAGCAGTTCTTC	CASSVRGTGSYNEQFF
11	NA	TRBV6-5	NA	TRBJ2-7	TGTGCCAGCACCCGGGTCTACGAGCAGTACTTC	CASTRVYEQYF
13	few	TRBV6-5	TRBD1	TRBJ1-2	TGTGCCAGCAGGGACAGGGGAGACTATGGCTACACCTTC	CASRDRGDYGYTF
14	NA	TRBV29-1	TRBD2	TRBJ2-5	TGCAGCGTTTGTAGACTAGCGGAGCAAGAGACCCAGTACTTC	CSVCRLAEQETQYF
13	NA	TRBV6-2/TRBV6-3	TRBD1	TRBJ1-2	TGTGCCAGCAGTCTCTGGACAGGGAGAAGATACACCTTC	CASSLWTGRRYTF
13	NA	TRBV7-2	NA	TRBJ2-7	TGTGCCAGCAGCTTACAGTCCTCCTACGAGCAGTACTTC	CASSLQSSYEQYF
14	NA	TRBV3-1/TRBV3-2	NA	TRBJ2-7	TGTGCCAGCAGCCTAGCCAGTCAGGGGAGTGAGCAGTACTTC	CASSLASQGSEQYF
16	NA	TRBV11-2	NA	TRBJ2-3	TGTGCCAGCAGCTTAGCTGGCTCTCCTTACACAGATACGCAGTATTTT	CASSLAGSPYTDTQYF
14	NA	TRBV11-2	NA	TRBJ2-2	TGTGCCAGCAGTCTTGTCCCGGGGGTCGGGGAGCTGTTTTTT	CASSLVPGVGELFF
15	NA	TRBV3-1/TRBV3-2	NA	TRBJ2-1	TGTGCCAGCAGCCAAGGGACTGTCTCCTACAATGAGCAGTTCTTC	CASSQGTVSYNEQFF
17	once	TRBV19	TRBD1	TRBJ2-1	TGTGCCAGTAGTATAAGGGGGGGACAGGGGTTGGACAATGAGCAGTTCTTC	CASSIRGGQGLDNEQFF
16	NA	TRBV10-3	NA	TRBJ2-1	TGTGCCATCAGTGAGTCTCCACGGAGCTCCTACAATGAGCAGTTCTTC	CAISESPRSSYNEQFF
15	NA	TRBV6-5	NA	TRBJ1-5	TGTGCCAGCAGGACGGAGGAGTATAGCAATCAGCCCCAGCATTTT	CASRTEEYSNQPQHF
15	NA	TRBV19	TRBD1	TRBJ1-2	TGTGCCAGTAGTCCCTGGGACAGCAAGTTCGGTCGCTACACCTTC	CASSPWDSKFGRYTF